Given below is one TCR beta chain in context. Its specificity is unknown. The germline V gene has CDR1 SNHLY and CDR2 FYNNEI. The CDR3 is made up of 18 amino acids. Trimming removed 6 bases from V and 6 bases from J; junction bases left unmatched: 21. Template switching added a universal primer site; cDNA carried unique molecular identifiers. MiXCR, run by TCRdb on the 5' RACE reads, gives a single entry per CDR3 protein. The table lists around 480,000 distinct CDR3 sequences, 11% to 15% of them singletons. The data belong to a study of identical twins. General study findings and limits: Invariant MAIT and iNKT cells are populations that could partly confound zero-insertion analyses. The more abundant beta clonotypes in cord blood had fewer insertions, and memory repertoires did not show this.

The same data also went into a second study, on yellow fever vaccine responses in identical twins.

The sequenced sample consisted of CD4+ T cells sorted from blood. The TCR sequence derives from a woman under 30 in good health. This sequence joins TRBV2 and TRBJ2-3, with 7 bases fitting TRBD2. The DNA of the CDR3 is TGTGCCAGCAGACCACAAGTGGCTAGCGGAAACCCAAGGGATACGCAGTATTTT. This encodes CASRPQVASGNPRDTQYF.